This is a list of T cell receptor beta chains from one sample in a study of OX40 agonist ivuxolimab in advanced cancers. Only in-frame clones appear in the TCRdb table, and some are missing; sequencing was by immunoSEQ multiplex PCR. Among about 52,000 clones, 86% were seen once, and the ten largest hold 5.5% to 7%. Source: CD4+ or CD8+ T cells sorted from blood, taken in a trial of the OX40 agonist ivuxolimab. The receptor set was obtained from an adult with an advanced solid tumor such as melanoma, head and neck, liver or kidney cancer. CDR3s include the opening cysteine and the closing phenylalanine or tryptophan. The D gene is left open where the match is weak. The size entry is marked missing in some rows and otherwise reads once, few, many or a size class.

size: .
J: TRBJ1-5
D: TRBD1
V: TRBV27
DNA: TGTGCCAGCAGTTTAGGGACAGGGGGCGTTGGAGTTGGCAATCAGCCCCAGCATTTT
CDR3: CASSLGTGGVGVGNQPQHF

size: .
J: TRBJ2-7
D: .
V: TRBV7-6
DNA: TGTGCCAGCAGCTTAGCGTTTGGGCGGGGACACTACGAGCAGTACTTC
CDR3: CASSLAFGRGHYEQYF

size: few
J: TRBJ1-1
D: .
V: TRBV7-8
DNA: TGTGCCAGCAGCCGGGGGGTAGGGTACACTGAAGCTTTCTTT
CDR3: CASSRGVGYTEAFF

size: few
J: TRBJ2-5
D: TRBD1
V: TRBV19
DNA: TGTGCCAGTAGCTACCAAGGGACAGCCCAAGAGACCCAGTACTTC
CDR3: CASSYQGTAQETQYF

size: .
J: TRBJ2-7
D: .
V: TRBV5-6
DNA: TGTGCCAGCAGCATACCAGGATTCTCCTACGAGCAGTACTTC
CDR3: CASSIPGFSYEQYF

size: .
J: TRBJ2-1
D: TRBD2
V: TRBV2
DNA: TGTGCCAGCAGTGAAAGACTAGCTTCCCATGAGCAGTTCTTC
CDR3: CASSERLASHEQFF

size: .
J: TRBJ2-1
D: .
V: TRBV12-5
DNA: TGTGCTAGTGGTTTCGGGGACTCACCCTACAATGAGCAGTTCTTC
CDR3: CASGFGDSPYNEQFF

size: .
J: TRBJ2-5
D: TRBD2
V: TRBV18
DNA: TGTGCCAGCTCGGGAGGACTAGCACCAGAAGAGACCCAGTACTTC
CDR3: CASSGGLAPEETQYF

size: .
J: TRBJ2-7
D: TRBD1
V: TRBV27
DNA: TGTGCCAGCAGTCCCAACTACGACAGGGGCGAGCAGTACTTC
CDR3: CASSPNYDRGEQYF

size: .
J: TRBJ1-4
D: .
V: TRBV6-5
DNA: TGTGCCAGCAGTTACGGTGGTGAAAAACTGTTTTTT
CDR3: CASSYGGEKLFF

size: .
J: TRBJ2-7
D: .
V: TRBV19
DNA: TGTGCCAGTAGCCTAGGGCCTATCTACGAGCAGTACTTC
CDR3: CASSLGPIYEQYF

size: .
J: TRBJ2-5
D: TRBD2
V: TRBV7-2
DNA: TGTGCCAGCAGCGCCCAGCGGGGGGGCACAGAGACCCAGTACTTC
CDR3: CASSAQRGGTETQYF

size: .
J: TRBJ1-4
D: .
V: TRBV5-8
DNA: TGTGCCAGCAGCCAACGACAGCCATTTAATGAAAAACTGTTTTTT
CDR3: CASSQRQPFNEKLFF

size: .
J: TRBJ2-2
D: TRBD1
V: TRBV4-1
DNA: TGCGCCAGCAGCCACTCTATTCCGGGACAGGGTTATGGAATAGCCGGGGAGCTGTTTTTT
CDR3: CASSHSIPGQGYGIAGELFF

size: once
J: TRBJ2-1
D: TRBD1
V: TRBV5-1
DNA: TGCGCCAGCGGGATTAGGGACAGGAGATACAATGAGCAGTTCTTC
CDR3: CASGIRDRRYNEQFF

size: few
J: TRBJ2-2
D: .
V: TRBV14
DNA: TGTGCCAGCAGCCATAGGGGGGGCGTAAACACCGGGGAGCTGTTTTTT
CDR3: CASSHRGGVNTGELFF

size: few
J: TRBJ1-2
D: .
V: TRBV6-4
DNA: TGTGCCAGCAGTGACGGGTCCCGCTATGGCTACACCTTC
CDR3: CASSDGSRYGYTF

size: .
J: TRBJ1-4
D: .
V: TRBV18
DNA: TGTGCCAGCTCACCATTCGGGGGCGCGGTAGGGGAAAAACTGTTTTTT
CDR3: CASSPFGGAVGEKLFF

size: few
J: TRBJ1-1
D: TRBD1
V: TRBV5-1
DNA: TGCGCCAGCAGCTTTCAGGGGGCAGGCACTGAAGCTTTCTTT
CDR3: CASSFQGAGTEAFF

size: .
J: TRBJ1-1
D: TRBD1
V: TRBV5-1
DNA: TGCGCCAGCAGCTCTGGACAGGGAGGGAACACTGAAGCTTTCTTT
CDR3: CASSSGQGGNTEAFF

size: .
J: TRBJ1-2
D: .
V: TRBV6-1
DNA: TGTGCCAGCAGGGTCCTCACAGGGACTATGGGCTACACCTTC
CDR3: CASRVLTGTMGYTF

size: .
J: TRBJ2-2
D: TRBD2
V: TRBV7-2
DNA: TGTGCCAGCAGCTTAAGCGGGGGGCCCTACACCGGGGAGCTGTTTTTT
CDR3: CASSLSGGPYTGELFF